This T cell receptor (beta chain) was profiled in a study of regulatory dendritic cells for organ transplantation. Study-wide results and caveats: Memory T cells were less diverse than naive, with memory CD8+ most oligoclonal. Regulatory dendritic cells appeared to expand memory CD8+ clones less than mature ones. Between individuals, the alloreactive memory CD8+ T cell pool differed considerably.

Allogeneic regulatory or mature dendritic cells were co-cultured for approximately 5 days with CFSE-labeled sorted T cells at 1:10. As to this clone: The antigen remains unidentified.

Sequencing was performed with immunoSEQ multiplex PCR; in TCRdb, only in-frame clones are kept and a portion is missing. The table lists around 13,000 clones, approximately 75% of them singletons. CDR1 and CDR2 from the germline V gene are PRHDT and FYEKMQ (reference sequence). With 3 bases clipped from V and 6 bases from J, the junction kept 5 bases outside the gene matches. The CDR3 contains 14 residues. Sequenced material: naive CD8+ T cells from blood cultured with regulatory dendritic cells. The subset was: CD45RA+ naive T cells. The chain recombines TRBV13 with TRBJ2-7, with 10 nucleotides matching TRBD1. This receptor was taken from a human donor in good health. This chain's CDR3 is CASSLGQGFVEQYF. As DNA, the CDR3 is TGTGCCAGCAGCTTGGGACAGGGGTTTGTCGAGCAGTACTTC.